These 3 T cell receptor beta chains were all obtained from the same sample, sequenced in a study of T-cell memory formation after mild COVID-19. Each CDR3 protein gets one entry after TCRdb re-called the 5' RACE reads with MiXCR. The sample yields approximately 98,000 distinct CDR3 sequences, about a sixth seen once. The material sequenced was PBMCs or a T cell subset sorted from them (not recorded which). Source of these receptors: a man younger than 35 who had mild COVID-19 (a few samples of this study predate the infection). Cell type and time point are not known.

Here the CDR3 reads CASSQDLGTSGGLFQETQYF. The DNA for the CDR3 is TGCGCCAGCAGCCAAGATCTTGGGACTAGCGGGGGCCTCTTTCAAGAGACCCAGTACTTC. This chain connects TRBV4-3 to TRBJ2-5; 14 bases align to TRBD2. V gave up 0 bases and J gave up 2 bases; unmatched junction bases: 11. This CDR3 contains 20 residues. Germline values: CDR1 LGHNA, CDR2 YSLEER.

The chain recombines TRBV7-2 with TRBJ2-1; D unclear. V was cut by 6 bases and J by 0 bases, with 9 bases left in between. CDR1 and CDR2 from the germline V gene are SGHTA and FQGNSA. The length of the CDR3 is 14 residues. DNA for the CDR3: TGTGCCAGCAGGGAACCGAGCTCCTACAATGAGCAGTTCTTC. Protein product: CASREPSSYNEQFF.

This clonotype was seen only a few times. The chain couples TRBV4-2 to TRBJ2-3; possibly TRBD2 for D (6 bases). V was pared by 2 bases and J by 1 base, with 13 bases between. The length of the CDR3 is 16 residues. Germline V gene sequence: CDR1 LGHNA, CDR2 YNFKEQ. The DNA for the CDR3 is TGTGCCAGCAGCCAACCCGGGACTCTCGGCACAGATACGCAGTATTTT. Protein sequence: CASSQPGTLGTDTQYF.